These 18 T cell receptor beta chains were sequenced from one sample in a study of shared clonotypes between healthy human individuals. Method: immunoSEQ multiplex PCR; TCRdb's copy keeps in-frame clones and lacks some. The repertoire holds some 600,000 clones, with roughly 96% as singletons. Positive CCR7 selection of CD45RO-negative cells yielded the naive CD8 cells, and terminally differentiated effector memory CD45RA+ cells were excluded. The sequencing input was naive CD8+ T cells sorted from blood. These TCRs come from a woman in her twenties or thirties in good health.

The chain couples TRBV4-1 to TRBJ2-7; no clear D gene. The V end lost 1 base, the J end lost 0 bases, and 10 bases lay between the germline ends. The CDR3 totals 15 residues. Germline CDR1 MGHRA, CDR2 YSYEKL. CDR3 sequence reads: CASSQVIGASYEQYF. The CDR3 DNA sequence: TGCGCCAGCAGCCAAGTCATCGGAGCCTCCTACGAGCAGTACTTC.

The CDR3 is CASSSTSLTRRNSKETQYF. CDR3 nucleotides: TGTGCCAGCAGCTCCACCTCCCTGACTAGGAGGAATAGTAAAGAGACCCAGTACTTC. The V and J genes are TRBV7-9 and TRBJ2-5; a possible D gene is TRBD2 (6 bases). The germline gives CDR1 SEHNR, CDR2 FQNEAQ (reference sequence). This CDR3 has 19 residues. Trimming shortened V by 4 bases and J by 3 bases, and 27 bases separated the two germline ends.

The V call is TRBV6-6, the J call TRBJ2-7, with no clear D. Germline V gives CDR1 MNHNY, CDR2 SVGAGI (reference sequence). The length of the CDR3 is 11 residues. Trimming took off 4 bases at V and 2 bases at J, with 3 bases between the two ends. CDR3 in DNA: TGTGCCAGCAGTTCCCCCTACGAGCAGTACTTC. Amino acid sequence: CASSSPYEQYF.

This sequence joins TRBV27 and TRBJ2-7; 12 bases match TRBD1. The CDR3 contains 13 residues. Germline V lookup: CDR1 MNHEY, CDR2 SMNVEV (reference sequence). The J segment lost 7 bases and the V segment lost 6 bases, leaving 4 bases of the junction unmatched. CDR3 in amino acids: CASRGQGAGEQYF. The CDR3 coding sequence is TGTGCCAGCAGGGGACAGGGGGCAGGGGAGCAGTACTTC.

The CDR3 region is CASSPREGYEQYF. The CDR3 DNA is TGCGCCAGCAGCCCCCGAGAGGGCTACGAGCAGTACTTC. The rearrangement links TRBV5-1 to TRBJ2-7, with TRBD2 as a possible D gene (5 bases). The CDR3 length is 13 residues. Germline V gene lookup returns CDR1 SGHRS and CDR2 YFSETQ. Trimming pared 4 bases from V and 3 bases from J, leaving 11 bases between. Using reference TRBV5-1 and TRBJ2-7 for the parts outside the CDR3, the full variable domain is KAGVTQTPRYLIKTRGQQVTLSCSPISGHRSVSWYQQTPGQGLQFLFEYFSETQRNKGNFPGRFSGRQFSNSRSEMNVSTLELGDSALYLCASSPREGYEQYFGPGTRLTVT.

V and J are TRBV13 and TRBJ2-7; 8 bases match TRBD2. The junction had 10 bases not matched to a gene; V was cut back by 2 bases and J by 1 base. The CDR3 runs 17 residues. Germline CDR1 PRHDT, CDR2 FYEKMQ (reference sequence). CDR3 residues: CASSLTELAGPSYEQYF. The CDR3 DNA is TGTGCCAGCAGCTTAACAGAGCTAGCGGGCCCATCCTACGAGCAGTACTTC.

This sequence joins TRBV7-2 and TRBJ2-1; maybe TRBD2 (6 bases). The germline V gene has CDR1 SGHTA and CDR2 FQGNSA. V was cut by 5 bases and J by 2 bases, with 13 bases left in between. The CDR3 is made up of 15 amino acids. The CDR3 DNA reads as TGTGCCAGCAGCCCATTTGGAGGGCCCTACAATGAGCAGTTCTTC. It is translated as CASSPFGGPYNEQFF. Filled out from reference TRBV7-2 and TRBJ2-1, the complete variable domain reads GAGVSQSPSNKVTEKGKDVELRCDPISGHTALYWYRQSLGQGLEFLIYFQGNSAPDKSGLPSDRFSAERTGGSVSTLTIQRTQQEDSAVYLCASSPFGGPYNEQFFGPGTRLTVL.

The J gene is TRBJ1-1, the V gene TRBV19; D may be TRBD1 (5 bases). Germline V gene data show CDR1 as LNHDA and CDR2 as SQIVND (reference sequence). Trimming stripped 7 bases from V and 1 base from J, with 16 bases between. The CDR3 loop spans 15 amino acids. In DNA form, the CDR3 reads TGTGCCAGTACCCTAAGAGGTACAGGGAACACTGAAGCTTTCTTT. It specifies CASTLRGTGNTEAFF.

The chain recombines TRBV7-8 with TRBJ1-6; 7 bases agree with TRBD1. V shed 4 bases, J shed 10 bases, and the junction held 13 bases outside the gene matches. The CDR3 covers 16 residues. Germline-derived CDR1 and CDR2 are SGHVS and FQNEAQ. The chain's CDR3 is CASSSHFGTVGSPLHF. DNA of the CDR3: TGTGCCAGCAGCTCCCATTTCGGGACAGTCGGGTCACCCCTCCACTTT.

V and J are TRBV7-9 and TRBJ2-3; D is ambiguous. CDR1 is SEHNR, CDR2 FQNEAQ, per germline (reference sequence). Trimming pared 4 bases from V and 5 bases from J, leaving 7 bases between. The CDR3 has 12 amino acids. The CDR3 nucleotides are TGTGCCAGCAGCTCTCCCCAAGATACGCAGTATTTT. Protein sequence: CASSSPQDTQYF.

The rearrangement joins TRBV4-2 to TRBJ2-2; 15 bases line up with TRBD2. V lost 4 bases, J lost 4 bases, and 16 bases stayed unmatched. CDR3 size: 21 residues. Germline V lookup: CDR1 LGHNA, CDR2 YNFKEQ. The CDR3 DNA reads as TGTGCCAGCAGCCTGAAATTTTCCGGACTAGCGGGAGGGCCAAGCACCGGGGAGCTGTTTTTT. The encoded protein is CASSLKFSGLAGGPSTGELFF.

The chain joins TRBV19 to TRBJ1-1, with 10 bases matching TRBD1. CDR1 LNHDA and CDR2 SQIVND come from the germline V gene (reference sequence). After removal of 5 bases from V and 1 base from J, the junction contained 7 bases not matched to a gene. CDR3 length: 16 amino acids. The CDR3 bases are TGTGCCAGTAGTTCTCGGACAGGGGGGCCGAACACTGAAGCTTTCTTT. This sequence encodes CASSSRTGGPNTEAFF.

This chain connects TRBV6-5 to TRBJ1-1; TRBD1 is a possible D gene (6 bases). CDR1 is MNHEY and CDR2 is SVGAGI in the germline V gene. The CDR3 loop spans 13 amino acids. V was clipped by 3 bases and J by 5 bases, with 10 bases between them. CDR3 nucleotide sequence: TGTGCCAGCAGTTATACAGGGTGGACTGAAGCTTTCTTT. This codes for CASSYTGWTEAFF.

The chain employs TRBV28 and TRBJ1-5, with D possibly TRBD1 on 6 matching bases. Trimming removed 1 base at V and 6 bases at J, with 10 bases between. The length of the CDR3 is 14 residues. Germline CDR1 reads MDHEN; CDR2 reads SYDVKM. CDR3 amino acids: CASSLFRGGQPQHF. In DNA, the CDR3 is TGTGCCAGCAGTTTATTCAGGGGTGGTCAGCCCCAGCATTTT.

The rearrangement links TRBV7-9 to TRBJ1-4; 9 bases line up with TRBD1. Germline lookup yields CDR1 SEHNR and CDR2 FQNEAQ (reference sequence). CDR3 length: 16 residues. J was trimmed by 8 bases and V by 4 bases; bases with no gene match: 11. CDR3 amino acids: CASSSASDRGGEKLFF. CDR3 bases: TGTGCCAGCAGCTCTGCCTCGGACAGGGGTGGGGAAAAACTGTTTTTT.

The J gene is TRBJ2-1, the V gene TRBV29-1; 7 nucleotides match TRBD1. J was trimmed by 6 bases and V by 6 bases; bases with no gene match: 8. The germline CDR1 and CDR2 sequences are SQVTM and ANQGSEA. The CDR3 consists of 13 residues. The DNA of the CDR3 is TGCAGCGTAAATCCGACAGGGAGCAATGAGCAGTTCTTC. Translating it yields CSVNPTGSNEQFF.

This chain connects TRBV27 to TRBJ1-2; D gene unclear. This CDR3 is built from 13 residues. The germline V gene has CDR1 MNHEY and CDR2 SMNVEV (reference sequence). With 5 bases removed from V and 0 bases from J, the gap between germline ends came to 7 bases. The CDR3 loop is CASSHVANYGYTF. The CDR3 DNA sequence: TGTGCCAGCAGTCACGTGGCTAACTATGGCTACACCTTC.

The rearrangement joins TRBV19 to TRBJ2-5; 7 bases map to TRBD1. The tail of the sequence fits TRBJ2-7 better, so the J call may be wrong. There are 15 residues in the CDR3. Germline V gene data show CDR1 as LNHDA and CDR2 as SQIVND (reference sequence). CDR3 loop: CASSISPGQAYEQYF. The CDR3 region has the DNA TGTGCCAGTAGTATCTCCCCCGGACAGGCCTACGAGCAGTACTTC.